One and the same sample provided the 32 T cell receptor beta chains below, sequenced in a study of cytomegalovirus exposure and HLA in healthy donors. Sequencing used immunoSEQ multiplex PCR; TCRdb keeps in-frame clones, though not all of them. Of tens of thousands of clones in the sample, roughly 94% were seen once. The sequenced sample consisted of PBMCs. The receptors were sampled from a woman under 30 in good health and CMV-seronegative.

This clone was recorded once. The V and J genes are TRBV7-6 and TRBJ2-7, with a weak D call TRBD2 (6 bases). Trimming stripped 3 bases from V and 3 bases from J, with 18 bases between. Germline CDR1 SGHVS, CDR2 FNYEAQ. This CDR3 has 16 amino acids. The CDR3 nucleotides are TGTGCCAGCAGCTTTCAACGTGACCGGGGGATCTACGAGCAGTACTTC. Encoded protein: CASSFQRDRGIYEQYF.

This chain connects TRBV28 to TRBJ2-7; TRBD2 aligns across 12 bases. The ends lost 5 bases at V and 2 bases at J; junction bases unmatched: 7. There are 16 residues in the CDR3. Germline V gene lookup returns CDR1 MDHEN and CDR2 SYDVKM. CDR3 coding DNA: TGTGCCAGCAGTCTTCCCGGGACTAGCGGGCCCTACGAGCAGTACTTC. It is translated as CASSLPGTSGPYEQYF.

The CDR3 DNA sequence: TGTGCCAGTAGCCCCACGGGGGAGGCCTACGAGCAGTACTTC. It is translated as CASSPTGEAYEQYF. The chain recombines TRBV19 with TRBJ2-7; maybe TRBD2 (6 bases). From germline, CDR1 is LNHDA and CDR2 SQIVND (reference sequence). The ends were cut back, 6 bases at V and 2 bases at J, with 14 bases in the middle. The CDR3 has 14 residues.

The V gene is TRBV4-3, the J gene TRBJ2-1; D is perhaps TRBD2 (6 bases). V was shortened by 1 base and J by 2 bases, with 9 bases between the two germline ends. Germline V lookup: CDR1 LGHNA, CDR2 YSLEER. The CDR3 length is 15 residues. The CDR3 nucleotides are TGCGCCAGCAGCCAAGGTCGGGAGACCTACAATGAGCAGTTCTTC. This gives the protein CASSQGRETYNEQFF.

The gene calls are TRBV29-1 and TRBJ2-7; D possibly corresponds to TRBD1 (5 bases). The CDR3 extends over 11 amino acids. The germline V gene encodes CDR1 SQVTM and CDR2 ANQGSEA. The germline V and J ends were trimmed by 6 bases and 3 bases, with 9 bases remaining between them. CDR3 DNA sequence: TGCAGCGTCGCGCAGGGCTACGAGCAGTACTTC. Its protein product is CSVAQGYEQYF.

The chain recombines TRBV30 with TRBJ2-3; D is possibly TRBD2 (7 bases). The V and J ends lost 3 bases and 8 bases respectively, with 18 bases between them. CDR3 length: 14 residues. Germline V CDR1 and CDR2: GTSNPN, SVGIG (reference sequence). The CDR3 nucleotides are TGTGCCTGGAGGGGGGCGGGAGCACGAGGTACGCAGTATTTT. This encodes CAWRGAGARGTQYF.

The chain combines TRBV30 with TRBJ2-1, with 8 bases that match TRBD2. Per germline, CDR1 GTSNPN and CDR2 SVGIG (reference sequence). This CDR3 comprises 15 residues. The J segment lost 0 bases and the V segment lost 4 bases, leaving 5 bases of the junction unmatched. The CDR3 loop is CAWNGLASSYNEQFF. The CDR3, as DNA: TGTGCCTGGAACGGACTAGCATCCTCCTACAATGAGCAGTTCTTC.

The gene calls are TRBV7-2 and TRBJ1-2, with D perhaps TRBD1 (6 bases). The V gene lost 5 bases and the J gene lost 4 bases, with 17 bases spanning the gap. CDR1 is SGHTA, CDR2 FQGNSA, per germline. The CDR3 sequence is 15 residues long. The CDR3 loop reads CASSVSTGTAYGYTF. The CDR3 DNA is TGTGCCAGCAGCGTATCAACAGGGACCGCCTATGGCTACACCTTC.

CDR3 nucleotides: TGCGCCAGCAGCTTGGCCGGGACAGCCTACGAGCAGTACTTC. Its protein is CASSLAGTAYEQYF. The rearrangement uses TRBV5-1 and TRBJ2-7; 7 bases agree with TRBD1. V was pared by 0 bases and J by 2 bases, with 2 bases of the junction left unmatched. From germline, CDR1 is SGHRS and CDR2 YFSETQ. This CDR3 comprises 14 residues.

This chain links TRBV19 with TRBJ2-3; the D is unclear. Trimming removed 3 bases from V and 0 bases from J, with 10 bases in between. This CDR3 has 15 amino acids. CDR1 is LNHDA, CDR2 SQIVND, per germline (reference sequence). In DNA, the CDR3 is TGTGCCAGTAGTATCAACGGGTTTAGCACAGATACGCAGTATTTT. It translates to CASSINGFSTDTQYF.

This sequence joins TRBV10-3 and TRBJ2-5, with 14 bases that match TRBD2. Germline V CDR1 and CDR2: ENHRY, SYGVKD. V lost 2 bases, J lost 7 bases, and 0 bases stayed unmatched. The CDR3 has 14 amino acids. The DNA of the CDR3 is TGTGCCATCAGTGAGGGGACTAGCGGGAGGACCCAGTACTTC. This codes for CAISEGTSGRTQYF.

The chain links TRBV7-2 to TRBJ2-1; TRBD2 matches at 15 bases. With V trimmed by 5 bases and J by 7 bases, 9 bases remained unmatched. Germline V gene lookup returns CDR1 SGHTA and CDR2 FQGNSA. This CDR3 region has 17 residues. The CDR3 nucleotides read TGTGCCAGCAGCCCCTGGACTAGCGGGAGGGCCAGAAATGAGCAGTTCTTC. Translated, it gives CASSPWTSGRARNEQFF.

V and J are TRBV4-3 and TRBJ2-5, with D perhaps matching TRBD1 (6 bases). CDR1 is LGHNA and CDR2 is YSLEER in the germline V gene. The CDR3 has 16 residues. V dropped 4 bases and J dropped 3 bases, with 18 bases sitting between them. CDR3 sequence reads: CASSRAPGVGEETQYF. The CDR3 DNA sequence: TGCGCCAGCAGCCGGGCCCCAGGGGTGGGGGAAGAGACCCAGTACTTC.

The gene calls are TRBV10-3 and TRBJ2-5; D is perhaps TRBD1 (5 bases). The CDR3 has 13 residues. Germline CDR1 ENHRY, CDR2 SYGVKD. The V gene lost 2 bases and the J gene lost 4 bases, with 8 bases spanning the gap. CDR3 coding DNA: TGTGCCATCAGTGAGAGGGGTCGAGAGACCCAGTACTTC. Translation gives CAISERGRETQYF.

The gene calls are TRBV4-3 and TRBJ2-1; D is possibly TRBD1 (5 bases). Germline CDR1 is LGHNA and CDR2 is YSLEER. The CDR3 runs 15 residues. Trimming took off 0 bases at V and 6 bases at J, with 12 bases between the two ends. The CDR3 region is CASSQEGVSTNEQFF. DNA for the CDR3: TGCGCCAGCAGCCAAGAAGGGGTTTCCACCAATGAGCAGTTCTTC.

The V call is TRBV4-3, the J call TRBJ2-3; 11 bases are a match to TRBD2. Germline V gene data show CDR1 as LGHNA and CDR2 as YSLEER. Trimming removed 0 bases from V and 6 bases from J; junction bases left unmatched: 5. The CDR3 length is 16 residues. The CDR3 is CASSQDTSGGSDTQYF. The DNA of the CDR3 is TGCGCCAGCAGCCAAGATACTAGCGGGGGATCCGATACGCAGTATTTT.

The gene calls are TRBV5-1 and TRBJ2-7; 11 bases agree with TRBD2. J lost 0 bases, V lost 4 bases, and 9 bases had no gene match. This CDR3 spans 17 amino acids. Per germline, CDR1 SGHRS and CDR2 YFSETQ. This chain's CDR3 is CASSPGLAAANSYEQYF. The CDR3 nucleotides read TGCGCCAGCAGCCCGGGACTAGCGGCCGCAAACTCCTACGAGCAGTACTTC.

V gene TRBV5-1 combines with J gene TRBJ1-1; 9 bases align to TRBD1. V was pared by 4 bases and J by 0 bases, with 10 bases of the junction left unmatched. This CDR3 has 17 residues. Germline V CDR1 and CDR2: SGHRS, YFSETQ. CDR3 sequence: CASSPGQGRGMNTEAFF. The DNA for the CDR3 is TGCGCCAGCAGCCCAGGACAGGGGAGGGGAATGAACACTGAAGCTTTCTTT. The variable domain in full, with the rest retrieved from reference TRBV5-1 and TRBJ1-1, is KAGVTQTPRYLIKTRGQQVTLSCSPISGHRSVSWYQQTPGQGLQFLFEYFSETQRNKGNFPGRFSGRQFSNSRSEMNVSTLELGDSALYLCASSPGQGRGMNTEAFFGQGTRLTVV.

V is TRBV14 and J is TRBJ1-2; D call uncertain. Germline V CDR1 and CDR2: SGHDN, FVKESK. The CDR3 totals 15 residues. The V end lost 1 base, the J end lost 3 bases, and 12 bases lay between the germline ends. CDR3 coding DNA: TGTGCCAGCAGCCAAGCCTACGGGGTTTACTATGGCTACACCTTC. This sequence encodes CASSQAYGVYYGYTF.

Written as DNA, the CDR3 is TGTGCCAGCAGCTCAGGACTAGCGGGAACCGGGGAGCTGTTTTTT. As protein: CASSSGLAGTGELFF. The chain carries TRBV5-6 and TRBJ2-2; 12 nucleotides align to TRBD2. The germline gives CDR1 SGHDT, CDR2 YYEEEE. J gave up 5 bases and V 3 bases, and 2 bases lay outside the gene matches. The CDR3 runs 15 residues. Full variable domain (outside the CDR3, taken from reference TRBV5-6 and TRBJ2-2): DAGVTQSPTHLIKTRGQQVTLRCSPKSGHDTVSWYQQALGQGPQFIFQYYEEEERQRGNFPDRFSGHQFPNYSSELNVNALLLGDSALYLCASSSGLAGTGELFFGEGSRLTVL.

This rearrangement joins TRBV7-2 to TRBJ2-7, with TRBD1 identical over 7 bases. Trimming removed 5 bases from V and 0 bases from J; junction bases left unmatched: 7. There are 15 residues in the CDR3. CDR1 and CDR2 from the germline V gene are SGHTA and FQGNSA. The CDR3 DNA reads TGTGCCAGCAGCGATCGGGACAGAAGCTCCTACGAGCAGTACTTC. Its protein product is CASSDRDRSSYEQYF.

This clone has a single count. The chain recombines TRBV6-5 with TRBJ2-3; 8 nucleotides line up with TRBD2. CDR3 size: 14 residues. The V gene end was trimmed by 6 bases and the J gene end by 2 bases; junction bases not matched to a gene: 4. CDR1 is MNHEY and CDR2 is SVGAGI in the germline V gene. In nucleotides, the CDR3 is TGTGCCAGCAGACCGGGACTAGACACAGATACGCAGTATTTT. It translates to CASRPGLDTDTQYF.

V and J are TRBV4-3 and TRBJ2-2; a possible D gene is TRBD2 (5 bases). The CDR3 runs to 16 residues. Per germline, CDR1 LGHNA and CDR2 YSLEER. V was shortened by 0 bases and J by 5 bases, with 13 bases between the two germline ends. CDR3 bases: TGCGCCAGCAGCCAAGATCGGGCGGGCAGTACCGGGGAGCTGTTTTTT. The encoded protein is CASSQDRAGSTGELFF.

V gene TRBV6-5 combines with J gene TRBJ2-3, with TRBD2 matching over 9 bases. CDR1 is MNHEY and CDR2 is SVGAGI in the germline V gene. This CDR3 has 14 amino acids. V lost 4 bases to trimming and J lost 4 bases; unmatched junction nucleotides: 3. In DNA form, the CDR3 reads TGTGCCAGCAGTTCTAGCGGGGAGGCAGATACGCAGTATTTT. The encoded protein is CASSSSGEADTQYF.

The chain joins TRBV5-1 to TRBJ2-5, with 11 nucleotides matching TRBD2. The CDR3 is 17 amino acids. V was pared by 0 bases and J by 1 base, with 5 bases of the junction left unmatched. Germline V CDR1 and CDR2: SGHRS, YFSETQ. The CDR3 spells CASSLALAGATQETQYF. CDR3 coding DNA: TGCGCCAGCAGCTTGGCACTAGCGGGGGCCACCCAAGAGACCCAGTACTTC. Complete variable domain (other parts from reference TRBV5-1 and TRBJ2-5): KAGVTQTPRYLIKTRGQQVTLSCSPISGHRSVSWYQQTPGQGLQFLFEYFSETQRNKGNFPGRFSGRQFSNSRSEMNVSTLELGDSALYLCASSLALAGATQETQYFGPGTRLLVL.

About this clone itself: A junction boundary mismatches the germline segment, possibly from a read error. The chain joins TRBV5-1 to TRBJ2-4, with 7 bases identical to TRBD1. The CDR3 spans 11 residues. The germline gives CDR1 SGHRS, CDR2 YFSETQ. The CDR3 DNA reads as TGCGCCAGCAGCTTGGGGGGGACAGCCGTGTTC. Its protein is CASSLGGTAVF.

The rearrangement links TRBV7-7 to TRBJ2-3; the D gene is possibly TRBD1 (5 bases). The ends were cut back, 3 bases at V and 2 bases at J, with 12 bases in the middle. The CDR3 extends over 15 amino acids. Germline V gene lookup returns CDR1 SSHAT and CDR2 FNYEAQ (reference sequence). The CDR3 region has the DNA TGTGCCAGCAGCTTCGGCCAGGGCTTCACAGATACGCAGTATTTT. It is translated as CASSFGQGFTDTQYF.

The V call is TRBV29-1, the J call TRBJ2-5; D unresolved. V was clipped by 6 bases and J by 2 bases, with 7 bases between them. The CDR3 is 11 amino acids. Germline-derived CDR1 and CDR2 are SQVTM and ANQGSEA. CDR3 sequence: CSVERQETQYF. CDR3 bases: TGCAGCGTGGAGAGACAAGAGACCCAGTACTTC.

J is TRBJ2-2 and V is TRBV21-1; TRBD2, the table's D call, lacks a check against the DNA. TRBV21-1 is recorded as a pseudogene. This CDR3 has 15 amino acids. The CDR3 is CASSKGVGGTGELFF. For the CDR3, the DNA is TGTGCCAGCAGCAAGGGGGTCGGGGGCACCGGGGAGCTGTTTTTT.

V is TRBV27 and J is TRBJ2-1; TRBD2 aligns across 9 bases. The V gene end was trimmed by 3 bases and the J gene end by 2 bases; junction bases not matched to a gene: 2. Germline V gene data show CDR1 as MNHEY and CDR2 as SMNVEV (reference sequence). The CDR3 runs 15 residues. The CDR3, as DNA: TGTGCCAGCAGTTTGACTAGCGGTACCTACAATGAGCAGTTCTTC. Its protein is CASSLTSGTYNEQFF.

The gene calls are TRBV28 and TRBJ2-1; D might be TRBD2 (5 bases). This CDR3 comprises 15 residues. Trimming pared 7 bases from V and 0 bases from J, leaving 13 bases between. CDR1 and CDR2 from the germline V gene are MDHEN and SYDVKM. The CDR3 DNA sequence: TGTGCCAGCAAAGGAGGCGGAAGCTCCTACAATGAGCAGTTCTTC. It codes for CASKGGGSSYNEQFF.

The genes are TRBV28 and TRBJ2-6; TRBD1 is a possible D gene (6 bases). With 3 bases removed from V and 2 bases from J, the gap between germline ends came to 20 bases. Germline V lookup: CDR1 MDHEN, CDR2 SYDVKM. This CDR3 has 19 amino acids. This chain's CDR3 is CASSLPGANISPGANVLTF. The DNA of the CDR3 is TGTGCCAGCAGTTTGCCAGGGGCAAACATCTCCCCTGGGGCCAACGTCCTGACTTTC.